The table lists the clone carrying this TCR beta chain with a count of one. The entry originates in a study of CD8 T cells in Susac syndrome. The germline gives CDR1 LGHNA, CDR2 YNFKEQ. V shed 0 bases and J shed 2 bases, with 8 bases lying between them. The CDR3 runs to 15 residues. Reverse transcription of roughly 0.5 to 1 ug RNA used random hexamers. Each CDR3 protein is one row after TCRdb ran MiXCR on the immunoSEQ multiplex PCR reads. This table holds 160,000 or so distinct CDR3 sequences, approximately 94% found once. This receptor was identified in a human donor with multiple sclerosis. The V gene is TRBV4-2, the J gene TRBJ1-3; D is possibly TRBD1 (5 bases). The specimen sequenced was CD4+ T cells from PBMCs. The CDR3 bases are TGTGCCAGCAGCCAAGAGGGCAGGGCTGGAAACACCATATATTTT. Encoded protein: CASSQEGRAGNTIYF.